What follows describes a single T cell receptor (beta chain). The antigen is undetermined. This sample is part of a study of tumor-infiltrating lymphocytes in localized non-small cell lung cancer. About the research overall: From each patient, both tumor and uninvolved lung, non-adjacent to tumor, were sampled.

The table came from immunoSEQ multiplex PCR; TCRdb's copy has only in-frame clones and leaves some out. The sample lists approximately 12,000 clones, 55% to 75% occurring once. Overall study results and limits: Immunotypes IM1 and IM2 had similar TCR-derived T-cell fractions. Not all patients were TCR sequenced, owing to tissue quantity. Different pieces of the same tissue went to different assays, confounding technical variation with intratumor heterogeneity.

CDR1 is SGHRS and CDR2 is YFSETQ in the germline V gene. V dropped 4 bases and J dropped 0; count of bases not matched to a gene: 5. The CDR3 totals 15 residues. Sequenced input: lung tumor tissue. The TCR sequence derives from a human donor with non-small cell lung cancer. This chain connects TRBV5-1 to TRBJ2-3, with TRBD2 matching 7 bases. CDR3 sequence reads: CASSRAGVSTDTQYF. The CDR3 DNA is TGCGCCAGCAGCCGGGCGGGGGTGAGCACAGATACGCAGTATTTT.